What follows describes a single T cell receptor (beta chain). V lost 4 bases to trimming and J lost 2 bases, with 22 bases between them. Germline V gene sequence: CDR1 SGHRS, CDR2 YFSETQ. The CDR3 extends over 18 amino acids. The sample is drawn from a study of blood T cell repertoires in COVID-19. Study details: There were acute and convalescent COVID-19 samples, and they came from the United States, Italy and Spain. PBMCs, B-cell-depleted T cells, or T cells were the source of the cDNA or gDNA that made up the material.

In the study's own analysis: Estimated nucleated cell counts came from reference gene primer amplification. TCRdb's table, derived via immunoSEQ multiplex PCR, lists solely in-frame clones and lacks some. Clonal size and the V and J genes are those of that table, whereas D and trimming came from the DNA. The top ten hold around 5.5% of the sample, which has roughly 200,000 clones, just under 85% seen once. What was sequenced was peripheral blood. This rearrangement joins TRBV5-1 to TRBJ2-1; tentatively, D is TRBD1 (6 bases). This sequence originates from a woman in her sixties or seventies with active or convalescent COVID-19. The CDR3 region is CASSRLLNRQVPYNEQFF. In nucleotides, the CDR3 is TGCGCCAGCAGCCGCTTGCTGAATAGACAGGTGCCCTACAATGAGCAGTTCTTC.